The present T cell receptor (beta chain) was sequenced within a study of cytomegalovirus exposure and HLA in healthy donors. As for the donors, each was a healthy bone marrow donor. CDR1 and CDR2 (germline): ENHRY, SYGVKD. Trimming stripped 3 bases from V and 8 bases from J, with 13 bases between. The CDR3 is made up of 14 amino acids. The PCR made use of 60 Vbeta and 13 Jbeta primers. Assay: immunoSEQ multiplex PCR; the TCRdb copy retains only in-frame clones and omits some. The data show about 120,000 clones, approximately 75% seen once. Details on this clone: What it binds is unknown.

General study findings and limits: Associated with cytomegalovirus, according to the listing, were around 160 TCR beta chains. The classifier was said to identify cytomegalovirus status with high specificity and sensitivity. A later analysis appeared to link common viral pathogens to several of the most significant clusters.

Sequenced: PBMCs. The sequence was obtained from a man aged 35 to 55 in good health and CMV-seronegative. The rearrangement links TRBV10-3 to TRBJ1-4; TRBD1 is a possible D gene (6 bases). CDR3 region: CAISDQQGYEKLFF. DNA of the CDR3: TGTGCCATCAGTGACCAACAGGGATACGAAAAACTGTTTTTT.